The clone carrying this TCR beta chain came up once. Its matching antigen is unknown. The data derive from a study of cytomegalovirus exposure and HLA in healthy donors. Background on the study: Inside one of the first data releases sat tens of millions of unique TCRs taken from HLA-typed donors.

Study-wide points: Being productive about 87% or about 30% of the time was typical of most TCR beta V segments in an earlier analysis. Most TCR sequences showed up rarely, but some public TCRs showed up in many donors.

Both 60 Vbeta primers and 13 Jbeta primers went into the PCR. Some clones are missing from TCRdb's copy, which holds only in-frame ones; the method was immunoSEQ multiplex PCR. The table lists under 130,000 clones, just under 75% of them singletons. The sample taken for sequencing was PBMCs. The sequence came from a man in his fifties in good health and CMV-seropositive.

The CDR3 protein is CSVWGVQYEQYF. The CDR3 DNA follows: TGCAGCGTCTGGGGAGTCCAATACGAGCAGTACTTC. The chain recombines TRBV29-1 with TRBJ2-7; tentatively, D is TRBD2 (5 bases). Germline assignment: CDR1 SQVTM and CDR2 ANQGSEA. Trimming shortened V by 6 bases and J by 4 bases, and 13 bases separated the two germline ends. This CDR3 is 12 amino acids long.